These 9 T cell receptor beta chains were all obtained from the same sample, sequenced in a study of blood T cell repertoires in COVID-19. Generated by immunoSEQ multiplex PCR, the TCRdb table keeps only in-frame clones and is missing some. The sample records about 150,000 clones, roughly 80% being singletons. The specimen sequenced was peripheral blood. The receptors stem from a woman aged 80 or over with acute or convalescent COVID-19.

The CDR3 spells CASSLYGTPVDEQYF. The CDR3 nucleotides read TGTGCCAGCAGTTTGTACGGGACACCGGTCGACGAGCAGTACTTC. The V gene is TRBV28, the J gene TRBJ2-7, with D possibly TRBD1 on 6 matching bases. This CDR3 has 15 residues. The V end was cut by 3 bases, the J end by 5 bases, with 17 bases between. The germline V gene encodes CDR1 MDHEN and CDR2 SYDVKM.

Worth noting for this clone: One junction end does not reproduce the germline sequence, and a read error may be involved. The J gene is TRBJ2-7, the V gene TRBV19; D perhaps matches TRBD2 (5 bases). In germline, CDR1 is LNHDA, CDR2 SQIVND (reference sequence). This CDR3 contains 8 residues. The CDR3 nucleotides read TGTGCCAGTAGGAGGGAGAACTTC. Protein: CASRRENF.

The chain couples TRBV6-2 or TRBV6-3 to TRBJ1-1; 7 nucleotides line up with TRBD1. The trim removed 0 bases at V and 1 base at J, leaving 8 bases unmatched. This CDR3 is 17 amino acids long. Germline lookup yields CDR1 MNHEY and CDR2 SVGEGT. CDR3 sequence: CASSYSPYRTGNTEAFF. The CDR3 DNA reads TGTGCCAGCAGTTACTCGCCATATCGGACAGGGAACACTGAAGCTTTCTTT.

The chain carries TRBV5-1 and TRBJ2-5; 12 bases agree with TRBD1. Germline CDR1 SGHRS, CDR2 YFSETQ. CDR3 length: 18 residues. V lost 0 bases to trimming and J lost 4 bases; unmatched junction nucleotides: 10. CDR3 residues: CASSLVGTGTGGTETQYF. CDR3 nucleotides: TGCGCCAGCAGCTTGGTGGGGACCGGGACAGGGGGCACAGAGACCCAGTACTTC. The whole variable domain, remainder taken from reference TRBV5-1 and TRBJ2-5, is KAGVTQTPRYLIKTRGQQVTLSCSPISGHRSVSWYQQTPGQGLQFLFEYFSETQRNKGNFPGRFSGRQFSNSRSEMNVSTLELGDSALYLCASSLVGTGTGGTETQYFGPGTRLLVL.

In DNA, the CDR3 is TGTGCCACCAGCAGTCGGGACACTAGAAACATTCAGTACTTC. Translated, it gives CATSSRDTRNIQYF. The chain uses TRBV15 and TRBJ2-4; D perhaps matches TRBD1 (6 bases). The CDR3 loop spans 14 amino acids. Between the trimmed V and J ends, which lost 3 bases and 6 bases, there was a span of 12 bases. The germline CDR1 and CDR2 sequences are LNHNV and YYDKDF (reference sequence).

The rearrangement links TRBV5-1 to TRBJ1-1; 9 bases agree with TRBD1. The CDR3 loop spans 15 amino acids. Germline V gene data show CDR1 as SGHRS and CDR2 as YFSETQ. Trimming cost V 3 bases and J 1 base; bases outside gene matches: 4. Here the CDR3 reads CASSYGQGRNTEAFF. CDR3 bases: TGCGCCAGCAGCTATGGACAGGGGAGGAACACTGAAGCTTTCTTT. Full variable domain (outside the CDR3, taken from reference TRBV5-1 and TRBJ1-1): KAGVTQTPRYLIKTRGQQVTLSCSPISGHRSVSWYQQTPGQGLQFLFEYFSETQRNKGNFPGRFSGRQFSNSRSEMNVSTLELGDSALYLCASSYGQGRNTEAFFGQGTRLTVV.

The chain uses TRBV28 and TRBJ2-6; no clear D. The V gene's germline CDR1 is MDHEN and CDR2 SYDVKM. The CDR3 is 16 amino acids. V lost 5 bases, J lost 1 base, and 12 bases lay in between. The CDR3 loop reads CASSPRLGSGANVLTF. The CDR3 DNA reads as TGTGCCAGCAGTCCCAGACTTGGTTCTGGGGCCAACGTCCTGACTTTC. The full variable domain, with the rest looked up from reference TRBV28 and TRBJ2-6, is DVKVTQSSRYLVKRTGEKVFLECVQDMDHENMFWYRQDPGLGLRLIYFSYDVKMKEKGDIPEGYSVSREKKERFSLILESASTNQTSMYLCASSPRLGSGANVLTFGAGSRLTVL.

The CDR3 protein is CASSDPGPDNTGELFF. Written as DNA, the CDR3 is TGTGCCAGCAGCGATCCGGGTCCCGATAACACCGGGGAGCTGTTTTTT. The chain joins TRBV14 to TRBJ2-2; D is undetermined. Germline assignment: CDR1 SGHDN and CDR2 FVKESK. V lost 5 bases and J lost 2, with 15 bases in between. The CDR3 loop spans 16 amino acids.

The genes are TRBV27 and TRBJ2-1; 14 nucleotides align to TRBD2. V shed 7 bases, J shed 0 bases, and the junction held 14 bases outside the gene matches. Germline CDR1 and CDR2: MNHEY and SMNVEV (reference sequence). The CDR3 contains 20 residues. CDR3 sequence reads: CASKPGLAGVNSASYNEQFF. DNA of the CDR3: TGTGCCAGCAAGCCGGGACTAGCGGGAGTCAACTCGGCCTCCTACAATGAGCAGTTCTTC.